This T cell receptor (beta chain) was retrieved from a study of T-cell reconstitution after alpha-beta-depleted transplantation in children. Study-wide results and limits: Several hundred expanded graft clones reportedly were the source of alpha-beta T cells about two months after transplant. Newly produced T cells mostly accounted for T-cell counts and diversity one year post-transplant. The study traced high day-60 TCRbeta diversity in some patients to surviving recipient T cells and thymic progenitors.

Unique molecular identifiers were built into the TCRbeta library. Via MiXCR, TCRdb re-called the PCR reads, giving one row per CDR3 protein. The table shows 250,000 to 300,000 distinct CDR3 sequences, with around 10% occurring only once. This clonotype was seen more than once but under ten times. The antigen remains undetermined. CDR1 and CDR2 (germline): LGHDT, YNNKEL (reference sequence). The CDR3 is made up of 13 amino acids. V lost 0 bases and J 6 bases, leaving 9 bases between the germline ends. J is TRBJ2-7 and V is TRBV3-1; D is possibly TRBD1 (6 bases). Sequencing was performed on PBMCs, taken before TCRalphabeta/CD19-depleted stem cell transplant. The sequence was collected from a boy under two years old with acute myeloid leukemia, due to receive a stem cell transplant. The CDR3 loop is CASSQEGGPEQYF. In DNA, the CDR3 is TGTGCCAGCAGCCAAGAAGGGGGACCCGAGCAGTACTTC.